These T cell receptor beta chains were read from a single sample in a study of blood T cell repertoires in COVID-19. Some clones are missing from TCRdb's copy, which holds only in-frame ones; the method was immunoSEQ multiplex PCR. The profile shows 120,000 to 150,000 clones, 84% of them singletons. What was sequenced was peripheral blood. These receptors were taken from a woman aged 50 to 60 in a cohort sampled during active or convalescent COVID-19. The CDR3 runs from the conserved cysteine through the conserved F or W. A D gene is named only where the DNA matches it firmly. Clone size is stated in some rows and not others, as once, few, many or a class when expanded.

CDR3 protein: CASSQAGTAITDTQYF
CDR3 DNA: TGCGCCAGCAGCCAAGCCGGGACAGCAATCACAGATACGCAGTATTTT
clone size: NA
J gene: TRBJ2-3
V gene: TRBV4-1
D gene: TRBD1

CDR3 protein: CASSITSTSGNTIYF
CDR3 DNA: TGTGCCAGTAGTATTACCAGTACCTCTGGAAACACCATATATTTT
clone size: once
J gene: TRBJ1-3
V gene: TRBV19
D gene: NA

CDR3 protein: CASSLGGTMPYEQYF
CDR3 DNA: TGCGCCAGCAGCCTCGGTGGGACTATGCCCTACGAGCAGTACTTC
clone size: NA
J gene: TRBJ2-7
V gene: TRBV5-1
D gene: TRBD2

CDR3 protein: CASSPGTYNTDTQYF
CDR3 DNA: TGTGCCAGCAGCCCCGGGACTTATAACACAGATACGCAGTATTTT
clone size: NA
J gene: TRBJ2-3
V gene: TRBV5-4
D gene: NA

CDR3 protein: CASSLVERGGTGELFF
CDR3 DNA: TGTGCCAGCAGCTTGGTGGAGCGGGGGGGCACCGGGGAGCTGTTTTTT
clone size: NA
J gene: TRBJ2-2
V gene: TRBV5-6
D gene: TRBD2

CDR3 protein: CATSDFSGGARNEQFF
CDR3 DNA: TGTGCCACCAGTGATTTTAGCGGGGGGGCTCGTAATGAGCAGTTCTTC
clone size: NA
J gene: TRBJ2-1
V gene: TRBV24-1
D gene: TRBD2

CDR3 protein: CAWRPGLPKGELFF
CDR3 DNA: TGTGCCTGGAGGCCGGGACTACCTAAGGGGGAGCTGTTTTTT
clone size: NA
J gene: TRBJ2-2
V gene: TRBV30
D gene: TRBD2

CDR3 protein: CASSPGQTPEQYF
CDR3 DNA: TGTGCCAGCAGCCCGGGACAGACCCCCGAGCAGTACTTC
clone size: NA
J gene: TRBJ2-7
V gene: TRBV3-1/TRBV3-2
D gene: TRBD1

CDR3 protein: CASSPQSHPRGQNTEAFF
CDR3 DNA: TGTGCCAGCTCACCACAGTCCCATCCGCGGGGTCAGAACACTGAAGCTTTCTTT
clone size: NA
J gene: TRBJ1-1
V gene: TRBV18
D gene: NA

CDR3 protein: CASTYFGGTGNTIYF
CDR3 DNA: TGTGCCAGCACATACTTCGGGGGGACTGGAAACACCATATATTTT
clone size: NA
J gene: TRBJ1-3
V gene: TRBV3-1/TRBV3-2
D gene: NA

CDR3 protein: CASSFAWGDDGYTF
CDR3 DNA: TGTGCCAGCAGCTTCGCCTGGGGGGATGATGGCTACACCTTC
clone size: NA
J gene: TRBJ1-2
V gene: TRBV5-6
D gene: NA